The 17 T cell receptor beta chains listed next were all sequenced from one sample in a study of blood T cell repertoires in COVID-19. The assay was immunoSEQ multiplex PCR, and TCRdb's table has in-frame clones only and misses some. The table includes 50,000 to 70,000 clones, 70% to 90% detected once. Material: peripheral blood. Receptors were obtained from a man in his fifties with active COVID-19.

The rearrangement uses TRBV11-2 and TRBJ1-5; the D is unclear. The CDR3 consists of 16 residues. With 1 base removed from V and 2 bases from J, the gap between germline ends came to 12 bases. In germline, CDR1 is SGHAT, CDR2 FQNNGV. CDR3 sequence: CASSLGAARGNQPQHF. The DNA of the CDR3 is TGTGCCAGCAGCTTAGGGGCCGCCCGTGGCAATCAGCCCCAGCATTTT.

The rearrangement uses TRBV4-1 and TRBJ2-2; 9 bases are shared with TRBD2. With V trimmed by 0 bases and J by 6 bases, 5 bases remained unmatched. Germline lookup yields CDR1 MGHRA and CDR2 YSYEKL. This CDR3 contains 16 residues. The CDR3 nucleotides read TGCGCCAGCAGCCAAGATATAACTAGCGGGCCCGGGGAGCTGTTTTTT. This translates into CASSQDITSGPGELFF.

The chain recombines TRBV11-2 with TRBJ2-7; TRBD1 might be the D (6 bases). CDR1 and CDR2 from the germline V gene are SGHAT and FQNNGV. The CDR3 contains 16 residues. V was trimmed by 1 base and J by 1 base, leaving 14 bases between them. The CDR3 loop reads CASSLGPSQGSYEQYF. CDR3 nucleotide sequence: TGTGCCAGCAGCTTAGGCCCCAGCCAGGGGTCCTACGAGCAGTACTTC.

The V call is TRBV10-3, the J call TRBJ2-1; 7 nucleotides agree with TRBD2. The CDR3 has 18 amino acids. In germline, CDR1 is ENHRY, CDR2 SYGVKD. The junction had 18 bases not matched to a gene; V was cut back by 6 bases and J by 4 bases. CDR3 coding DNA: TGTGCCATCAGCTCCTCCCTCGGGCTAGCGGAGCTTTACAATGAGCAGTTCTTC. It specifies CAISSSLGLAELYNEQFF.

CDR3 region: CASSQGRTSSYEQYV. The CDR3, as DNA: TGTGCCAGCAGCCAAGGGAGAACTAGCTCCTACGAGCAGTACGTC. The V gene is TRBV3-1 (or the pseudogene TRBV3-2), the J gene TRBJ2-7; possible D gene TRBD2, 5 bases. CDR1 and CDR2 (germline): LGHDT, YNNKEL (reference sequence). This CDR3 region has 15 residues. Trimming stripped 1 base from V and 0 bases from J, with 10 bases between.

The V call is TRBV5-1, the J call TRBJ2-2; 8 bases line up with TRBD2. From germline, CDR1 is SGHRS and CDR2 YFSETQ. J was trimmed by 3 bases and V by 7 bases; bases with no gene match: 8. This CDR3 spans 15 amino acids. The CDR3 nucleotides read TGCGCCAGCTCCACAGCGGGAGAAGACACCGGGGAGCTGTTTTTT. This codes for CASSTAGEDTGELFF. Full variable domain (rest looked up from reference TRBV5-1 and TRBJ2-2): KAGVTQTPRYLIKTRGQQVTLSCSPISGHRSVSWYQQTPGQGLQFLFEYFSETQRNKGNFPGRFSGRQFSNSRSEMNVSTLELGDSALYLCASSTAGEDTGELFFGEGSRLTVL.

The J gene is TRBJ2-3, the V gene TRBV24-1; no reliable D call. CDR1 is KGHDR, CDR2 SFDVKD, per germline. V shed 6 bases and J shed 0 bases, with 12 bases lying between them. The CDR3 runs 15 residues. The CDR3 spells CATSSERSSTDTQYF. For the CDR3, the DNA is TGTGCCACCAGTTCCGAGCGATCTAGCACAGATACGCAGTATTTT.

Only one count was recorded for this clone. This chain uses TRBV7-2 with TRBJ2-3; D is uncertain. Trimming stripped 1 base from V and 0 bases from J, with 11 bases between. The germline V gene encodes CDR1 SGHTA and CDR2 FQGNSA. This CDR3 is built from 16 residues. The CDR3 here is CASSLGVGISTDTQYF. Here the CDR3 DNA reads TGTGCCAGCAGCTTAGGGGTGGGCATTAGCACAGATACGCAGTATTTT. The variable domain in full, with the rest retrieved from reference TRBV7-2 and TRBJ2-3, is GAGVSQSPSNKVTEKGKDVELRCDPISGHTALYWYRQSLGQGLEFLIYFQGNSAPDKSGLPSDRFSAERTGGSVSTLTIQRTQQEDSAVYLCASSLGVGISTDTQYFGPGTRLTVL.

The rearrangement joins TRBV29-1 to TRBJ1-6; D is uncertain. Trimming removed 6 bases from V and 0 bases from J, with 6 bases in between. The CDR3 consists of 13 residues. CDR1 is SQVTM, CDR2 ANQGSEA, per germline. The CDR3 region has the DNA TGCAGCGTGAGGAGCTCCTATAATTCACCCCTCCACTTT. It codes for CSVRSSYNSPLHF.

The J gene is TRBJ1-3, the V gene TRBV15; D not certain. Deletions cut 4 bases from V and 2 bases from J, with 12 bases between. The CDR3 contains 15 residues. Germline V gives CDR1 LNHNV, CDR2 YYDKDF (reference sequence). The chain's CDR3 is CATSNHLPTGNTIYF. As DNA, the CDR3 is TGTGCCACCAGCAACCACCTACCGACTGGAAACACCATATATTTT.

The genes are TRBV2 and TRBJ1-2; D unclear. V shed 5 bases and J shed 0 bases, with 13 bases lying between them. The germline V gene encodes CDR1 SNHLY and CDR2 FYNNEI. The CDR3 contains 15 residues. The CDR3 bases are TGTGCCAGCAGTCTAAATTTTCGAACTAACTATGGCTACACCTTC. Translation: CASSLNFRTNYGYTF.

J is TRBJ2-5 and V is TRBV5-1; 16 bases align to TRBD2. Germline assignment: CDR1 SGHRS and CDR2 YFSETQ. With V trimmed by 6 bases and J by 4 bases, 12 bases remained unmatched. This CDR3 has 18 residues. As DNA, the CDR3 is TGCGCCAGCACCCTCCATGGGACTAGCGGGAGGGGACGAGAGACCCAGTACTTC. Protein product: CASTLHGTSGRGRETQYF.

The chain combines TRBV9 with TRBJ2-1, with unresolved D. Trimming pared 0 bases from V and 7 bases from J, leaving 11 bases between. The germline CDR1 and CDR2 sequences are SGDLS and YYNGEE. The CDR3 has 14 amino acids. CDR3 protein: CASSVEHSLNEQFF. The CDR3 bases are TGTGCCAGCAGCGTAGAGCACTCGTTAAATGAGCAGTTCTTC.

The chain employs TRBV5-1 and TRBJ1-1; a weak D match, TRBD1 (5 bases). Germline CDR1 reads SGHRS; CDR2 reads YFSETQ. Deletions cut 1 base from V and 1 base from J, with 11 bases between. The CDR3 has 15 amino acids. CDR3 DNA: TGCGCCAGCAGCTTGATAGGGGCAGGGAACACTGAAGCTTTCTTT. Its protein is CASSLIGAGNTEAFF.

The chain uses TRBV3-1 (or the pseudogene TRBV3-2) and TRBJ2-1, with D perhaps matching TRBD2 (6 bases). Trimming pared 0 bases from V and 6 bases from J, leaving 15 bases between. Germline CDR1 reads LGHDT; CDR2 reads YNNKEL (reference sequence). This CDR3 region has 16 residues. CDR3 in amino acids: CASSQEGLTLGNEQFF. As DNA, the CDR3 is TGTGCCAGCAGCCAAGAGGGACTCACCTTAGGCAATGAGCAGTTCTTC.

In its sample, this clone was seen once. The CDR3 sequence is CASSRPEEGVDTEAFF. In DNA, the CDR3 is TGTGCCAGTAGTAGACCTGAAGAGGGGGTTGACACTGAAGCTTTCTTT. This rearrangement joins TRBV19 to TRBJ1-1, with a weak D call TRBD1 (6 bases). The CDR3 consists of 16 residues. V was trimmed by 4 bases and J by 3 bases, leaving 18 bases between them. CDR1 and CDR2 (germline): LNHDA, SQIVND (reference sequence).

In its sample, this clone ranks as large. CDR3 amino acids: CASSQHGTGVYEQYV. The DNA for the CDR3 is TGTGCCAGCAGCCAACATGGGACAGGGGTCTACGAGCAGTACGTC. This chain uses TRBV14 with TRBJ2-7, with 10 bases matching TRBD1. Germline lookup yields CDR1 SGHDN and CDR2 FVKESK. The ends lost 2 bases at V and 3 bases at J; junction bases unmatched: 4. The CDR3 totals 15 residues.